This T cell receptor (beta chain) comes out of a study of blood T cell repertoires in COVID-19. Study-wide background: Sample material is recorded as cDNA or gDNA derived from T cells, B-cell-depleted T cells, or PBMCs.

Original analysis: Estimates of nucleated cell counts were drawn from the amplification of reference gene primers. The method was immunoSEQ multiplex PCR; TCRdb's version includes in-frame clones alone and lacks a portion of them. That table gives V, J and clone size, and the DNA gave D and trimming. Among some 140,000 clones listed, about 80% were seen once. This CDR3 has 15 amino acids. Germline CDR1 SGHAT, CDR2 FQDESV (reference sequence). V was pared by 2 bases and J by 7 bases, with 9 bases of the junction left unmatched. The origin of this receptor is a woman in her sixties with COVID-19, enrolled during active disease. Sequences were obtained from peripheral blood. The V gene is TRBV11-1, the J gene TRBJ1-1, with TRBD1 identical over 8 bases. In DNA, the CDR3 is TGTGCCAGCAGCTTACTTGGCAGGGGGCGAGGTGAAGCTTTCTTT. Amino acid sequence: CASSLLGRGRGEAFF.